These 2 T cell receptor beta chains were all obtained from the same sample, sequenced in a study of cytomegalovirus exposure and HLA in healthy donors. 13 Jbeta primers and 60 Vbeta primers were used for the PCR. This table comes from immunoSEQ multiplex PCR, and its TCRdb copy is limited to in-frame clones, with some not included. Found here are roughly 110,000 clones, around 77% of them singletons; the top ten hold approximately 11%. The sequencing input was PBMCs. The receptors here all came from a man between 35 and 55 years old in good health and CMV-seropositive.

The CDR3 DNA follows: TGTGCCAGCTCACGGACAGGGGGATCCTATAATTCACCCCTCCACTTT. Protein: CASSRTGGSYNSPLHF. The rearrangement links TRBV18 to TRBJ1-6; 10 bases align to TRBD1. Germline CDR1 is KGHSH and CDR2 is LQKENI. The CDR3 covers 16 residues. With V trimmed by 4 bases and J by 1 base, 1 base remained unmatched. Using reference TRBV18 and TRBJ1-6 for the parts outside the CDR3, the full variable domain is NAGVMQNPRHLVRRRGQEARLRCSPMKGHSHVYWYRQLPEEGLKFMVYLQKENIIDESGMPKERFSAEFPKEGPSILRIQQVVRGDSAAYFCASSRTGGSYNSPLHFGNGTRLTVT.

This chain uses TRBV28 with TRBJ2-3, with 8 bases matching TRBD2. Trimming cost V 6 bases and J 1 base; bases outside gene matches: 9. The CDR3 contains 16 residues. Germline V gene lookup returns CDR1 MDHEN and CDR2 SYDVKM. CDR3 sequence: CASSRQRGPRTDTQYF. In nucleotides, the CDR3 is TGTGCCAGCAGCCGCCAGCGGGGGCCCCGCACAGATACGCAGTATTTT.